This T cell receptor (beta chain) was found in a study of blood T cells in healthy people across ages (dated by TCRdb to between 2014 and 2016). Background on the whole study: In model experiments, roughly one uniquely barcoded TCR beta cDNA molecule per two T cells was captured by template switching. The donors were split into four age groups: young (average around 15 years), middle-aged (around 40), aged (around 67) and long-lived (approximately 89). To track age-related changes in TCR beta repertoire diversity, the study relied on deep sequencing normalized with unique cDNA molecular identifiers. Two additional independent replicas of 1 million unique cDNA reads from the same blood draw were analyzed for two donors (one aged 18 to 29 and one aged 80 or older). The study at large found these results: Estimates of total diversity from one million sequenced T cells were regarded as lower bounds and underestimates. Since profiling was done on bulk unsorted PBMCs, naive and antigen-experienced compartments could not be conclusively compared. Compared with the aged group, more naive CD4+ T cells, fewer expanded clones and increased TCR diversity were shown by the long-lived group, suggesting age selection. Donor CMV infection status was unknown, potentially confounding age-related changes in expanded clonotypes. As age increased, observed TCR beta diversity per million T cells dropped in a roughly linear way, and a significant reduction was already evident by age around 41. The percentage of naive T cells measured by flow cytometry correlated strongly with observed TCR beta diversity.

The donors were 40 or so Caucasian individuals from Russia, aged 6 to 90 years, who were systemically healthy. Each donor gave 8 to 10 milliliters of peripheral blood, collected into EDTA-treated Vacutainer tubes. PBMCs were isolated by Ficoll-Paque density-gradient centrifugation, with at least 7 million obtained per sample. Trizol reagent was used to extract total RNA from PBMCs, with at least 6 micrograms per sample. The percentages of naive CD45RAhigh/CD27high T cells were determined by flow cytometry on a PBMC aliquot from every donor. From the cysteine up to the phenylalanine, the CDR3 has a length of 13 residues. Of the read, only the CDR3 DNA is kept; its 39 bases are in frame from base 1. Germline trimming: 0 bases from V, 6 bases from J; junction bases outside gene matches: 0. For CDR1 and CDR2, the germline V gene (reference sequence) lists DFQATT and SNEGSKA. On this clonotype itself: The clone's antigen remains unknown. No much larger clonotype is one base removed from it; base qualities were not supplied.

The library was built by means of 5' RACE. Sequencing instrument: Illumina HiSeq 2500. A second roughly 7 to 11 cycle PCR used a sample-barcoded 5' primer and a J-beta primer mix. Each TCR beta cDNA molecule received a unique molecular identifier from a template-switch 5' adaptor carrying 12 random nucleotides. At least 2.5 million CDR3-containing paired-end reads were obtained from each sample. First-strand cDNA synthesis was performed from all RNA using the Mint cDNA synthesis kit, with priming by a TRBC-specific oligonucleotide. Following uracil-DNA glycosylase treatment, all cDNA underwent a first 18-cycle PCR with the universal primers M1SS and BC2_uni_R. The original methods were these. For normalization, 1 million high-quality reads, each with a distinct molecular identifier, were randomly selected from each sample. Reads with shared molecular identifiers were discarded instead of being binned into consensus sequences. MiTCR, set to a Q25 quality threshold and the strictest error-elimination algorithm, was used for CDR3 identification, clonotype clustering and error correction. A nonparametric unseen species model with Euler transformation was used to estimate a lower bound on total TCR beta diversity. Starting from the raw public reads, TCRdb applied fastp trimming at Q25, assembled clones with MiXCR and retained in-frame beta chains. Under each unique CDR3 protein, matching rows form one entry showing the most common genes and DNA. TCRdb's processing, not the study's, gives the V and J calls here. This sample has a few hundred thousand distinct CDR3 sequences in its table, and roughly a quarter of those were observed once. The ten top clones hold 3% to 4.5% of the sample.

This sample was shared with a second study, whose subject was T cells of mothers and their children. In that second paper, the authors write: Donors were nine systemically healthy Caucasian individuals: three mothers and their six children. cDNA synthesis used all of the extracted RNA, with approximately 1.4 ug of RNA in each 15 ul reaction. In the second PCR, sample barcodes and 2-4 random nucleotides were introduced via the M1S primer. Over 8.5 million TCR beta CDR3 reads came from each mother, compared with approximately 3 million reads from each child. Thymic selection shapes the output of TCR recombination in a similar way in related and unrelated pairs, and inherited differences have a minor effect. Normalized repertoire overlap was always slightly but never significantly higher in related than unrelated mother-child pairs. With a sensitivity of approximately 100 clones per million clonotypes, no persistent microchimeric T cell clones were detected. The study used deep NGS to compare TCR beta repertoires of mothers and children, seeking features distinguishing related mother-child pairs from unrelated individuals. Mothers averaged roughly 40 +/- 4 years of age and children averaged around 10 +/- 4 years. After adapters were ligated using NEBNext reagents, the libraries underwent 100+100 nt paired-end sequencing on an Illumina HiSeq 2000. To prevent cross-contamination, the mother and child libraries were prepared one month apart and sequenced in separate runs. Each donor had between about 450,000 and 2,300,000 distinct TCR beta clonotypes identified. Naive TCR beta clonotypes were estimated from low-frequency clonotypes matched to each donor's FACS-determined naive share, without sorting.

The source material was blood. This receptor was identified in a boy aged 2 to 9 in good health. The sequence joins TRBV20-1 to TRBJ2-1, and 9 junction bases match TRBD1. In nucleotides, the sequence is TGCAGTGCTAGAGAGACAGGGGGCAATGAGCAGTTCTTC. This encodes CSARETGGNEQFF.